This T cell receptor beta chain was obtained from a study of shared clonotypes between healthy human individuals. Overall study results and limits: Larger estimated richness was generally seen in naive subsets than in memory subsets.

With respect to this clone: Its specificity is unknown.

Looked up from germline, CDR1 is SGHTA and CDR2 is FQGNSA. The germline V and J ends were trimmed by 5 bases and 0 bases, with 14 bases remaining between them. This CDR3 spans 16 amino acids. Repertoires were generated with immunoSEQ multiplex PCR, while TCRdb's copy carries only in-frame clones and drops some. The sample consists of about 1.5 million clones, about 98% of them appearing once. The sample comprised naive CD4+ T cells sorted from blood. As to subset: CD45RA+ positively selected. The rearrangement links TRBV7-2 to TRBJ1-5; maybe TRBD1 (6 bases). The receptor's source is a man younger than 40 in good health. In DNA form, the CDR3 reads TGTGCCAGCAGCATGGACAGACTCTATAGCAATCAGCCCCAGCATTTT. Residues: CASSMDRLYSNQPQHF.